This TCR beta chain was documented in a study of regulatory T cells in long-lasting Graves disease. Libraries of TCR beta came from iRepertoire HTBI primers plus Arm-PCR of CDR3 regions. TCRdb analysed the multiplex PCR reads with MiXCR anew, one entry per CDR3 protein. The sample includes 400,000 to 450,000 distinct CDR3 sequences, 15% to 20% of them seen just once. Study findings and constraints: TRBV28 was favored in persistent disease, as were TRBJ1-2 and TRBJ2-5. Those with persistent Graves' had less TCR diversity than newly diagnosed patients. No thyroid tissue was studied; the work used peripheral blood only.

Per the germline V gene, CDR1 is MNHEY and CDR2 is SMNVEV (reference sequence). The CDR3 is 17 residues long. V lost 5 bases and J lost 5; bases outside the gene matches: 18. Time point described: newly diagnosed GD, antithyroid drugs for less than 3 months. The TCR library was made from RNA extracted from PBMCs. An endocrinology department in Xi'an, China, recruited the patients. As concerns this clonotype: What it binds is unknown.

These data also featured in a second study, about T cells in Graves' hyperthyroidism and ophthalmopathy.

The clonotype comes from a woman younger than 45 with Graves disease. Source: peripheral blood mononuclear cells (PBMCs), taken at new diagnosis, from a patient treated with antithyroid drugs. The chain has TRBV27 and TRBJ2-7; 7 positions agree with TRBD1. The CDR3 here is CASSRGTAMKLVHEQYF. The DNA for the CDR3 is TGTGCCAGCAGTCGTGGGACAGCCATGAAACTCGTCCACGAGCAGTACTTC.